This passage covers 31 T cell receptor beta chains from one sample sequenced in a study of shared clonotypes between healthy human individuals. TCRdb's copy holds only in-frame clones and misses some; the assay was immunoSEQ multiplex PCR. Among over a million clones listed, around 97% were seen once. Sample: naive CD4+ T cells sorted from blood. Stated subset: CD45RA+ positively selected. These receptors were obtained from a young man in good health.

This rearrangement joins TRBV6-4 to TRBJ2-1; D remains unclear. Deletions cut 3 bases from V and 0 bases from J, with 9 bases between. Germline assignment: CDR1 MRHNA and CDR2 SNTAGT. The CDR3 length is 15 residues. CDR3 sequence (DNA): TGTGCCAGCAGTGAGCAGTCTAGCTCCTACAATGAGCAGTTCTTC. It encodes CASSEQSSSYNEQFF.

The rearrangement joins TRBV7-3 to TRBJ2-1; the match to TRBD2 covers 8 bases. The CDR3 is made up of 15 amino acids. Germline-derived CDR1 and CDR2 are SGHTA and FQGTGA. V lost 5 bases, J lost 0 bases, and 3 bases stayed unmatched. CDR3 bases: TGTGCCAGCAGCGTCAGCGGGAGCTCCTACAATGAGCAGTTCTTC. It codes for CASSVSGSSYNEQFF.

The chain is built from TRBV11-2 and TRBJ2-7; TRBD2 matches 15 bases. This CDR3 region has 18 residues. The V segment lost 5 bases and the J segment 3 bases; nucleotides outside the gene matches: 11. The germline V gene has CDR1 SGHAT and CDR2 FQNNGV. The CDR3 loop reads CASSTRTSGRVFHYEQYF. In nucleotides, the CDR3 is TGTGCCAGCAGCACCCGGACTAGCGGGAGGGTTTTCCACTACGAGCAGTACTTC.

The J gene is TRBJ2-3, the V gene TRBV2, with D perhaps given as TRBD1 or TRBD2 (5 bases each). The CDR3 covers 14 residues. CDR1 and CDR2 from the germline V gene are SNHLY and FYNNEI. Trimming removed 6 bases from V and 3 bases from J, with 13 bases in between. The CDR3 nucleotides are TGTGCCAGCAGGGGGGATAGCCCAACAGATACGCAGTATTTT. As protein: CASRGDSPTDTQYF.

The chain is built from TRBV19 and TRBJ2-7; 12 bases are a match to TRBD2. The CDR3 runs 14 residues. The junction had 3 bases not matched to a gene; V was cut back by 3 bases and J by 6 bases. Germline CDR1 and CDR2: LNHDA and SQIVND (reference sequence). Here the CDR3 DNA reads TGTGCCAGTAGTATCTCTAGCGGGAGGGGCGAGCAGTACTTC. Protein sequence: CASSISSGRGEQYF.

V and J are TRBV20-1 and TRBJ2-1; D may be TRBD1 (5 bases). V gave up 5 bases and J gave up 8 bases, with 10 bases separating them. CDR1 DFQATT and CDR2 SNEGSKA come from the germline V gene (reference sequence). CDR3 length: 11 residues. In DNA, the CDR3 is TGCAGTGCTGGCCTCAGGGATGAGCAGTTCTTC. The encoded protein is CSAGLRDEQFF.

The chain combines TRBV7-9 with TRBJ2-7; D is possibly TRBD1 (6 bases). Between the trimmed V and J ends, which lost 5 bases and 3 bases, there was a span of 11 bases. The germline V gene encodes CDR1 SEHNR and CDR2 FQNEAQ (reference sequence). The length of the CDR3 is 13 residues. The CDR3 nucleotides read TGTGCCAGCAGCAACAGGGTCGGCTACGAGCAGTACTTC. Protein sequence: CASSNRVGYEQYF.

J is TRBJ2-2 and V is TRBV5-1, with TRBD2 identical over 8 bases. V lost 1 base and J lost 0; bases outside the gene matches: 8. Germline values: CDR1 SGHRS, CDR2 YFSETQ. The CDR3 consists of 18 residues. The CDR3 DNA follows: TGCGCCAGCAGCTTGAGATTAGCGGGGTTCGCGAACACCGGGGAGCTGTTTTTT. Translation: CASSLRLAGFANTGELFF. Based on the CDR3 plus reference TRBV5-1 and TRBJ2-2, the full variable domain is KAGVTQTPRYLIKTRGQQVTLSCSPISGHRSVSWYQQTPGQGLQFLFEYFSETQRNKGNFPGRFSGRQFSNSRSEMNVSTLELGDSALYLCASSLRLAGFANTGELFFGEGSRLTVL.

The chain has TRBV6-1 and TRBJ2-7, with TRBD1 as a possible D gene (6 bases). The CDR3 covers 15 residues. From germline, CDR1 is MNHNS and CDR2 SASEGT. V shed 1 base and J shed 2 bases, with 12 bases lying between them. The CDR3, as DNA: TGTGCCAGCAGTGAAGTTCCAGGGGCTACCTACGAGCAGTACTTC. Its translation is CASSEVPGATYEQYF.

This clone was counted a single time. CDR3 loop: CASRPGTGLETQYF. The CDR3 DNA reads as TGCGCCAGCAGGCCCGGGACAGGGTTAGAGACCCAGTACTTC. This chain connects TRBV10-2 to TRBJ2-5, with 9 bases matching TRBD1. V gave up 6 bases and J gave up 4 bases; unmatched junction bases: 6. Germline V gene sequence: CDR1 WSHSY, CDR2 SAAADI. There are 14 residues in the CDR3.

The chain is built from TRBV5-4 and TRBJ2-3; D is uncertain. CDR1 and CDR2 from the germline V gene are SGHNT and YYREEE (reference sequence). Trimming stripped 0 bases from V and 4 bases from J, with 3 bases between. This CDR3 has 12 residues. CDR3 nucleotide sequence: TGTGCCAGCAGCTTGGTCCCAGATACGCAGTATTTT. This gives the protein CASSLVPDTQYF.

The chain combines TRBV6-6 with TRBJ2-2, with 9 bases lining up with TRBD1. Per the germline V gene, CDR1 is MNHNY and CDR2 is SVGAGI (reference sequence). J was trimmed by 7 bases and V by 6 bases; bases with no gene match: 6. This CDR3 is built from 14 residues. CDR3 loop: CASSWDRVDGELFF. Written as DNA, the CDR3 is TGTGCCAGCAGCTGGGACAGGGTGGACGGGGAGCTGTTTTTT.

The J gene is TRBJ2-6, the V gene TRBV30; no firm D call. CDR1 and CDR2 (germline): GTSNPN, SVGIG (reference sequence). The V end lost 3 bases, the J end lost 12 bases, and 18 bases lay between the germline ends. The CDR3 length is 14 residues. This CDR3 is CAWSQQVSLSVLTF. CDR3 DNA: TGTGCCTGGAGCCAACAAGTTTCACTCAGCGTCCTGACTTTC.

J is TRBJ2-7 and V is TRBV6-5, with TRBD1 identical over 7 bases. CDR1 is MNHEY and CDR2 is SVGAGI in the germline V gene. This CDR3 has 14 residues. The J segment lost 7 bases and the V segment lost 2 bases, leaving 8 bases of the junction unmatched. The CDR3 protein is CASSYTKGAEEQYF. CDR3 coding DNA: TGTGCCAGCAGTTACACCAAGGGGGCGGAGGAGCAGTACTTC.

The chain joins TRBV30 to TRBJ2-7, with a weak D call TRBD2 (6 bases). CDR1 is GTSNPN and CDR2 is SVGIG in the germline V gene (reference sequence). The CDR3 covers 15 residues. V was trimmed by 4 bases and J by 0 bases, leaving 16 bases between them. CDR3 residues: CAWNPGTLSSYEQYF. Written as DNA, the CDR3 is TGTGCCTGGAACCCCGGGACTCTGAGCTCCTACGAGCAGTACTTC.

The chain combines TRBV28 with TRBJ2-7; TRBD2 matches 9 bases. CDR1 and CDR2 from the germline V gene are MDHEN and SYDVKM. The CDR3 runs to 13 residues. V was pared by 7 bases and J by 2 bases, with 3 bases of the junction left unmatched. CDR3 nucleotides: TGTGCCAGCAAGGGACTAGCAGCCTACGAGCAGTACTTC. This gives the protein CASKGLAAYEQYF.

This sequence joins TRBV5-6 and TRBJ2-3; maybe TRBD2 (6 bases). The CDR3 sequence is 15 residues long. V shed 2 bases and J shed 5 bases, with 15 bases lying between them. Germline CDR1 and CDR2: SGHDT and YYEEEE. The CDR3 loop is CASSFTEPGVDTQYF. CDR3 nucleotides: TGTGCCAGCAGCTTCACAGAACCGGGGGTAGATACGCAGTATTTT.

The chain couples TRBV11-2 to TRBJ1-2; 11 positions match TRBD1. Germline V lookup: CDR1 SGHAT, CDR2 FQNNGV. The CDR3 spans 16 residues. With V trimmed by 3 bases and J by 5 bases, 8 bases remained unmatched. This chain's CDR3 is CASSFRDRGVGYGYTF. CDR3 DNA: TGTGCCAGCAGCTTCCGGGACAGGGGGGTCGGGTATGGCTACACCTTC.

The chain links TRBV18 to TRBJ1-2; D gene ambiguous. Germline V lookup: CDR1 KGHSH, CDR2 LQKENI. The CDR3 runs to 15 residues. Between the trimmed V and J ends, which lost 3 bases and 7 bases, there was a span of 18 bases. Here the CDR3 DNA reads TGTGCCAGCTCACCTGTCACTGACGAAGAAGGTGGCTACACCTTC. Amino acid sequence: CASSPVTDEEGGYTF.

The V gene is TRBV5-6, the J gene TRBJ1-1; 10 bases match TRBD1. CDR1 and CDR2 (germline): SGHDT, YYEEEE. V lost 3 bases to trimming and J lost 0 bases; unmatched junction nucleotides: 8. This CDR3 has 17 residues. Written as DNA, the CDR3 is TGTGCCAGCAGCTCGAAGAGGACAGGGGGTCTGAACACTGAAGCTTTCTTT. It codes for CASSSKRTGGLNTEAFF.

This sequence joins TRBV29-1 and TRBJ2-7; 10 bases map to TRBD2. This CDR3 region has 15 residues. Germline V gives CDR1 SQVTM, CDR2 ANQGSEA. Losses at the gene ends were 4 bases for V and 6 bases for J; bases not matched to a gene: 12. The CDR3 DNA reads as TGCAGCGTTGGGGGTACTAGCGGGACTCCGGGCGAGCAGTACTTC. Its protein is CSVGGTSGTPGEQYF.

The chain uses TRBV7-9 and TRBJ2-7; D is ambiguous. Germline assignment: CDR1 SEHNR and CDR2 FQNEAQ (reference sequence). V was trimmed by 5 bases and J by 2 bases, leaving 16 bases between them. There are 15 residues in the CDR3. CDR3 loop: CASSPKTGPTYEQYF. The CDR3, as DNA: TGTGCCAGCAGCCCTAAGACTGGTCCGACCTACGAGCAGTACTTC.

J is TRBJ1-1 and V is TRBV18, with a possible D match to TRBD1 (5 bases). Between the trimmed V and J ends, which lost 4 bases and 0 bases, there was a span of 18 bases. Germline CDR1 is KGHSH and CDR2 is LQKENI. The CDR3 sequence is 17 residues long. As DNA, the CDR3 is TGTGCCAGCTCACGATTATCCAGGGTCGAGGTGAACACTGAAGCTTTCTTT. Encoded protein: CASSRLSRVEVNTEAFF.

This sequence joins TRBV27 and TRBJ2-2, with D perhaps TRBD2 (5 bases). Germline CDR1 MNHEY, CDR2 SMNVEV (reference sequence). The CDR3 is made up of 18 amino acids. V dropped 3 bases and J dropped 1 base, with 18 bases sitting between them. The CDR3 DNA is TGTGCCAGCAGTTTCCTAGCCGGGTTTTCCCAGAACACCGGGGAGCTGTTTTTT. Translated, it gives CASSFLAGFSQNTGELFF.

The chain uses TRBV28 and TRBJ2-7; D remains unclear. Deletions cut 6 bases from V and 2 bases from J, with 17 bases between. Per the germline V gene, CDR1 is MDHEN and CDR2 is SYDVKM. This CDR3 is built from 15 residues. CDR3 bases: TGTGCCAGCAGAGAGGTGGGCAGGAATACCTACGAGCAGTACTTC. Amino acids: CASREVGRNTYEQYF. The full variable domain, completed using reference TRBV28 and TRBJ2-7, is DVKVTQSSRYLVKRTGEKVFLECVQDMDHENMFWYRQDPGLGLRLIYFSYDVKMKEKGDIPEGYSVSREKKERFSLILESASTNQTSMYLCASREVGRNTYEQYFGPGTRLTVT.

This chain joins TRBV11-2 and TRBJ2-7, with 8 bases lining up with TRBD2. The V gene's germline CDR1 is SGHAT and CDR2 FQNNGV. V lost 1 base to trimming and J lost 1 base; unmatched junction nucleotides: 12. The length of the CDR3 is 18 residues. The CDR3 sequence is CASSLALPPGLGSYEQYF. For the CDR3, the DNA is TGTGCCAGCAGCTTAGCCCTCCCCCCGGGACTAGGGTCCTACGAGCAGTACTTC.

The J gene is TRBJ1-5, the V gene TRBV19; D call uncertain. Between the trimmed V and J ends, which lost 2 bases and 1 base, there was a span of 12 bases. Germline V gene lookup returns CDR1 LNHDA and CDR2 SQIVND (reference sequence). This CDR3 has 16 amino acids. The CDR3 region is CASSIIPGRSNQPQHF. The CDR3, as DNA: TGTGCCAGTAGTATAATTCCGGGAAGGAGCAATCAGCCCCAGCATTTT.

A remark on this clone: The sample has other DNA sequences that encode this CDR3 too. The chain couples TRBV18 to TRBJ2-1; a possible D gene is TRBD1 (6 bases). The V end was cut by 4 bases, the J end by 3 bases, with 10 bases between. Germline V CDR1 and CDR2: KGHSH, LQKENI. The CDR3 is 14 residues long. The CDR3 bases are TGTGCCAGCTCACTGTCGGACAGCTACAATGAGCAGTTCTTC. This encodes CASSLSDSYNEQFF.

V is TRBV5-1 and J is TRBJ2-7; D is undetermined. There are 14 residues in the CDR3. Looked up from germline, CDR1 is SGHRS and CDR2 is YFSETQ. Trimming pared 3 bases from V and 1 base from J, leaving 11 bases between. The CDR3, as DNA: TGCGCCAGCAGCTCTCGGACGGAGTCCTACGAGCAGTACTTC. Translating it yields CASSSRTESYEQYF.

The V and J genes are TRBV5-4 and TRBJ2-4, with a weak D call TRBD1 (5 bases). The CDR3 sequence is 13 residues long. Trimming took 2 bases from V and 6 from J, leaving 9 bases between them. Germline CDR1 and CDR2: SGHNT and YYREEE (reference sequence). CDR3 sequence: CASSLVGANIQYF. In nucleotides, the CDR3 is TGTGCCAGCAGCTTAGTAGGGGCAAACATTCAGTACTTC. Supplemented by reference TRBV5-4 and TRBJ2-4, the full variable domain reads ETGVTQSPTHLIKTRGQQVTLRCSSQSGHNTVSWYQQALGQGPQFIFQYYREEENGRGNFPPRFSGLQFPNYSSELNVNALELDDSALYLCASSLVGANIQYFGAGTRLSVL.

The chain is built from TRBV2 and TRBJ1-3; 7 nucleotides match TRBD1. The CDR3 contains 16 residues. Germline CDR1 and CDR2: SNHLY and FYNNEI. V lost 6 bases, J lost 7 bases, and 15 bases stayed unmatched. The CDR3 region is CASRDLDRQNRNTIYF. DNA for the CDR3: TGTGCCAGCAGGGACCTGGACAGGCAGAATCGTAACACCATATATTTT. Together with reference TRBV2 and TRBJ1-3, the CDR3 gives the full variable domain: EPEVTQTPSHQVTQMGQEVILRCVPISNHLYFYWYRQILGQKVEFLVSFYNNEISEKSEIFDDQFSVERPDGSNFTLKIRSTKLEDSAMYFCASRDLDRQNRNTIYFGEGSWLTVV.